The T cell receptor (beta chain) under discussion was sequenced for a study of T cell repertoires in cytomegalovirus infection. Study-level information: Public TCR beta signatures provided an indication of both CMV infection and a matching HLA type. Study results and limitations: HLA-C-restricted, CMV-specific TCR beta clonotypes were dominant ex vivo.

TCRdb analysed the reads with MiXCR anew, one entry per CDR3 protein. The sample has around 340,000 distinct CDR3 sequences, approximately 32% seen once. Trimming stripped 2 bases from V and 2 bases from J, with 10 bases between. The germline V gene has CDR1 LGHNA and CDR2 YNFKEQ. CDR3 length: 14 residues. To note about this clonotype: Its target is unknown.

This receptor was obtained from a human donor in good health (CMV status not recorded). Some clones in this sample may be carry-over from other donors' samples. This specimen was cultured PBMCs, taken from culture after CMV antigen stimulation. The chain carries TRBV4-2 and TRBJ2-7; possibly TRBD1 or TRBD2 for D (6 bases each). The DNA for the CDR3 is TGTGCCAGCAGCCAACTTGGGGGGCCCTACGAGCAGTACTTC. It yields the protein CASSQLGGPYEQYF.